The clone carrying this T cell receptor (beta chain) was seen a handful of times. Germline values: CDR1 SEHNR, CDR2 FQNEAQ (reference sequence). V lost 0 bases to trimming and J lost 1 base; unmatched junction nucleotides: 0. This CDR3 is built from 16 residues. cDNA synthesis used the whole RNA isolate, giving expressed TCRB sequences. Libraries were prepared by immunoSEQ multiplex PCR; TCRdb keeps only in-frame clonotypes and omits some of them. The sample consists of about 360,000 clones, about 12% of them appearing once. The data derive from a study of beta chain features in type 1 diabetes. Across the whole study: Examination covered around 100 million sorted cells spanning all samples.

The sample consisted of naive CD4+ T cells from blood. This TCR was recovered from a man between 18 and 29 years old in good health. This rearrangement joins TRBV7-9 to TRBJ2-3, with TRBD2 matching over 11 bases. CDR3 nucleotides: TGTGCCAGCAGCTTAGCACTAGCGGGAGGCACAGATACGCAGTATTTT. Translating gives CASSLALAGGTDTQYF.